The 17 T cell receptor beta chains given below trace back to one sample, sequenced in a study of OX40 agonist ivuxolimab in advanced cancers. Sequencing used immunoSEQ multiplex PCR; TCRdb keeps in-frame clones, though not all of them. The repertoire has around 40,000 clones, 84% of them found once; the top ten carry 15%. Source: CD4+ or CD8+ T cells sorted from blood, taken in a trial of the OX40 agonist ivuxolimab. The source is an adult with an advanced solid tumor such as melanoma, head and neck, liver or kidney cancer.

The chain uses TRBV4-1 and TRBJ2-7, with 7 bases matching TRBD2. CDR3 length equals 15 residues. From germline, CDR1 is MGHRA and CDR2 YSYEKL. V lost 0 bases to trimming and J lost 3 bases; unmatched junction nucleotides: 5. Here the CDR3 reads CASSQDRGDFYEQYF. The CDR3 DNA reads as TGCGCCAGCAGCCAAGATCGGGGGGACTTCTACGAGCAGTACTTC.

The chain has TRBV7-9 and TRBJ2-5, with TRBD2 as a possible D gene (6 bases). V lost 5 bases to trimming and J lost 5 bases, with 15 bases between them. Per the germline V gene, CDR1 is SEHNR and CDR2 is FQNEAQ (reference sequence). The CDR3 is made up of 14 amino acids. The CDR3 sequence is CASSARGGWETQYF. The DNA for the CDR3 is TGTGCCAGCAGCGCCCGGGGAGGTTGGGAGACCCAGTACTTC.

This sequence joins TRBV7-8 and TRBJ2-5; maybe TRBD2 (5 bases). The CDR3 has 16 amino acids. Germline CDR1 is SGHVS and CDR2 is FQNEAQ. V gave up 5 bases and J gave up 3 bases, with 19 bases separating them. As DNA, the CDR3 is TGTGCCAGCAGCCCCCCATCCGGTGGACTCAAAGAGACCCAGTACTTC. Translating it yields CASSPPSGGLKETQYF.

The chain links TRBV27 to TRBJ1-1, with a possible D match to TRBD1 (5 bases). CDR3 length equals 14 residues. Germline values: CDR1 MNHEY, CDR2 SMNVEV (reference sequence). Trimming left V 0 bases short and J 1 base short, with 6 bases between. The CDR3, as DNA: TGTGCCAGCAGTTTATCCACAGGGAACACTGAAGCTTTCTTT. Amino acid sequence: CASSLSTGNTEAFF.

This chain's CDR3 is CASSPGSNEQYF. The CDR3 DNA reads TGTGCCAGCAGCCCAGGGAGCAACGAGCAGTACTTC. This chain joins TRBV11-2 and TRBJ2-7; D is tentatively TRBD1 or TRBD2 (5 bases each). The V and J ends lost 5 bases and 5 bases respectively, with 10 bases between them. The CDR3 runs 12 residues. Germline V lookup: CDR1 SGHAT, CDR2 FQNNGV.

The rearrangement links TRBV7-6 to TRBJ1-1, with a weak D call TRBD1 (5 bases). Per germline, CDR1 SGHVS and CDR2 FNYEAQ. The CDR3 loop spans 12 amino acids. V was trimmed by 4 bases and J by 5 bases, leaving 8 bases between them. This chain's CDR3 is CASSWGTTEAFF. Here the CDR3 DNA reads TGTGCCAGCAGCTGGGGGACGACTGAAGCTTTCTTT.

The chain links TRBV15 to TRBJ1-2; TRBD1 might be the D (6 bases). CDR1 LNHNV and CDR2 YYDKDF come from the germline V gene (reference sequence). CDR3 length: 15 residues. V was pared by 5 bases and J by 4 bases, with 17 bases between. Here the CDR3 reads CATSLGGLTGYGYTF. The CDR3 nucleotides are TGTGCCACCAGCCTTGGGGGGCTAACCGGCTATGGCTACACCTTC.

This chain connects TRBV7-8 to TRBJ1-1; TRBD1 agrees at 9 bases. V was pared by 4 bases and J by 7 bases, with 10 bases of the junction left unmatched. Germline assignment: CDR1 SGHVS and CDR2 FQNEAQ. CDR3 length equals 15 residues. The CDR3 DNA is TGTGCCAGCAGCTCGTGGACAGGGGTAGGTGGTGAAGCTTTCTTT. Encoded protein: CASSSWTGVGGEAFF.

The genes are TRBV19 and TRBJ1-1, with 7 bases aligning to TRBD1. CDR1 LNHDA and CDR2 SQIVND come from the germline V gene (reference sequence). The V segment lost 5 bases and the J segment 4 bases; nucleotides outside the gene matches: 4. This CDR3 region has 13 residues. The chain's CDR3 is CASSPDRVTEAFF. The CDR3 DNA reads as TGTGCCAGTAGTCCCGACAGGGTCACTGAAGCTTTCTTT.

The chain couples TRBV7-6 to TRBJ2-5, with D perhaps TRBD1 or TRBD2 (5 bases each). Germline CDR1 is SGHVS and CDR2 is FNYEAQ. Trimming removed 1 base at V and 2 bases at J, with 17 bases between. This CDR3 has 17 amino acids. Written as DNA, the CDR3 is TGTGCCAGCAGCTTAGGGGCTGGGGGATTAGGACAAGAGACCCAGTACTTC. The encoded protein is CASSLGAGGLGQETQYF.

In regard to this clone: A much larger clone lies one base from this, so it may be a read error. Other DNA sequences from this sample encode an identical CDR3 as well. The chain recombines TRBV2 with TRBJ1-1, with 8 bases identical to TRBD1. The germline V gene encodes CDR1 SNHLY and CDR2 FYNNEI. CDR3 length equals 13 residues. CDR3 sequence: CATRGQGLLEAFF. The CDR3 nucleotides are TGTGCCACCAGGGGGCAGGGCCTCCTGGAAGCTTTCTTC. Full variable domain (missing parts from reference TRBV2 and TRBJ1-1): EPEVTQTPSHQVTQMGQEVILRCVPISNHLYFYWYRQILGQKVEFLVSFYNNEISEKSEIFDDQFSVERPDGSNFTLKIRSTKLEDSAMYFCATRGQGLLEAFFGQGTRLTVV.

V usage is TRBV5-6 and J usage is TRBJ2-7; D possibly corresponds to TRBD1 (6 bases). CDR3 length equals 13 residues. CDR1 is SGHDT, CDR2 YYEEEE, per germline. V lost 2 bases to trimming and J lost 3 bases, with 9 bases between them. The CDR3 protein is CASSFGTNYEQYF. CDR3 bases: TGTGCCAGCAGCTTCGGGACAAACTACGAGCAGTACTTC.

The gene calls are TRBV9 and TRBJ2-1; D may be TRBD1 (6 bases). The CDR3 totals 15 residues. Germline V gives CDR1 SGDLS, CDR2 YYNGEE. V was pared by 3 bases and J by 7 bases, with 17 bases between. CDR3 DNA sequence: TGTGCCAGCAGCGCCCCGGGACACCTCTTGAATGAGCAGTTCTTC. Its translation is CASSAPGHLLNEQFF. The entire variable domain, with the rest obtained from reference TRBV9 and TRBJ2-1, is as follows: DSGVTQTPKHLITATGQRVTLRCSPRSGDLSVYWYQQSLDQGLQFLIQYYNGEERAKGNILERFSAQQFPDLHSELNLSSLELGDSALYFCASSAPGHLLNEQFFGPGTRLTVL.

V gene TRBV11-3 combines with J gene TRBJ2-3; perhaps TRBD2 as D (6 bases). The CDR3 sequence is 16 residues long. Germline lookup yields CDR1 SGHNT and CDR2 YENEEA. Trimming shortened V by 4 bases and J by 1 base, and 15 bases separated the two germline ends. CDR3 protein: CASSSLWRDGTDTQYF. The CDR3 nucleotides read TGTGCCAGCAGCTCCCTTTGGCGGGACGGCACAGATACGCAGTATTTT.

This sequence joins TRBV10-3 and TRBJ2-5, with TRBD2 matching 7 bases. Germline CDR1 reads ENHRY; CDR2 reads SYGVKD. Trimming cost V 10 bases and J 2 bases; bases outside gene matches: 7. The CDR3 length is 13 residues. This CDR3 is CATGAGVQETQYF. CDR3 nucleotides: TGTGCCACCGGGGCGGGGGTTCAAGAGACCCAGTACTTC.

This clone has just one count. A junction boundary mismatches the germline segment, possibly from a read error. The rearrangement uses TRBV4-1 and TRBJ2-3; TRBD2 aligns across 10 bases. Germline assignment: CDR1 MGHRA and CDR2 YSYEKL. The CDR3 is 14 residues long. The CDR3 loop is CASSQLGSGRLPSF. CDR3 DNA: TGCGCCAGCAGCCAGTTAGGTAGCGGGAGGCTCCCCTCCTTT.

The V and J genes are TRBV30 and TRBJ1-1, with TRBD1 identical over 10 bases. Germline-derived CDR1 and CDR2 are GTSNPN and SVGIG (reference sequence). CDR3 length: 14 residues. V shed 0 bases and J 4 bases; nucleotides not matched to a gene: 2. This chain's CDR3 is CAWSVRTGGTEAFF. The CDR3 nucleotides read TGTGCCTGGAGTGTTCGGACAGGGGGCACTGAAGCTTTCTTT.